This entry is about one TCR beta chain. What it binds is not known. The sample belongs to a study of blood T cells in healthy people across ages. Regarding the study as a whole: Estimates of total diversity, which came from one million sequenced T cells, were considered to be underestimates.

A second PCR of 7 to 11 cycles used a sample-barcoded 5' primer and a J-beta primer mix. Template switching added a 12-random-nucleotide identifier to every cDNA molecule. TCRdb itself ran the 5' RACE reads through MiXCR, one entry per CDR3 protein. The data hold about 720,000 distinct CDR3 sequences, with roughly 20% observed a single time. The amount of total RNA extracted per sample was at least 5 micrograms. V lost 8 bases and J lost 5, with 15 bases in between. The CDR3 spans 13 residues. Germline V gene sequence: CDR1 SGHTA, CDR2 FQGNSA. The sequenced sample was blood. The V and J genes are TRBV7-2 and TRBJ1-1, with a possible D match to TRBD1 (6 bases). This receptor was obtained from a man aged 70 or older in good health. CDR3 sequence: CASRGERGTEAFF. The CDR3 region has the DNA TGTGCCAGCCGAGGGGAGAGGGGGACTGAAGCTTTCTTT.